This TCR beta chain was found in a study of Ad26.COV2.S vaccination and SARS-CoV-2 variants. Here immunoSEQ multiplex PCR was the method, and the copy in TCRdb shows in-frame clones only, minus some. The table shows about 320,000 clones, with around four fifths occurring only once. Comments on this clone: The target antigen is unknown.

Described treatment: around 19 received Ad26.COV2.S at low or high dose, single or two shots; roughly five received placebo; per-sample allocation not given. Sample collection was performed on day 63 after the first vaccine or placebo injection. Unmatched junction bases numbered 0, after V lost 2 bases and J lost 7 bases. The CDR3 runs to 13 residues. Germline assignment: CDR1 WSHSY and CDR2 SAAADI. Study-level results: Researchers reported similar non-spike TCR breadth in vaccine and placebo recipients. Breadth and depth estimates from TCRs may understate total T cell responses.

The chain is built from TRBV10-2 and TRBJ1-4, with 8 positions matching TRBD1. Source: peripheral blood, taken in a trial of Ad26.COV2.S vaccine versus placebo. This sequence originates from a person between 18 and 59 years old who received the Ad26.COV2.S COVID-19 vaccine or a placebo. The CDR3 DNA reads as TGCGCCAGCAGTGAGCAGGGGGCTGAAAAACTGTTTTTT. As protein: CASSEQGAEKLFF.